One and the same sample provided the 11 T cell receptor beta chains below, sequenced in a study of T cells after yellow fever vaccination. One entry per CDR3 protein results from TCRdb running MiXCR on the 5' RACE reads. This table has 200,000 to 250,000 distinct CDR3 sequences, about 3% appearing once. The sequencing here drew on CD4+ T cells sorted from PBMCs, taken 10 days after the yellow fever booster vaccination. The receptor set was obtained from a man between 18 and 29 years old who received the YFV17D yellow fever vaccine.

At least ten counts were recorded for this clonotype. The rearrangement links TRBV3-1 to TRBJ2-7; a possible D gene is TRBD2 (5 bases). The CDR3 is 15 amino acids. CDR1 and CDR2 from the germline V gene are LGHDT and YNNKEL (reference sequence). Trimming took off 1 base at V and 6 bases at J, with 16 bases between the two ends. This CDR3 is CASSQGHGDQSEQYF. The CDR3 DNA reads as TGTGCCAGCAGCCAAGGGCACGGGGATCAGAGCGAGCAGTACTTC.

The genes are TRBV5-4 and TRBJ2-2; D ambiguous. V was cut by 4 bases and J by 3 bases, with 13 bases left in between. CDR1 is SGHNT, CDR2 YYREEE, per germline (reference sequence). There are 15 residues in the CDR3. CDR3 loop: CASSNALRDTGELFF. In DNA, the CDR3 is TGTGCCAGCAGCAACGCGTTAAGGGACACCGGGGAGCTGTTTTTT. Supplemented by reference TRBV5-4 and TRBJ2-2, the full variable domain reads ETGVTQSPTHLIKTRGQQVTLRCSSQSGHNTVSWYQQALGQGPQFIFQYYREEENGRGNFPPRFSGLQFPNYSSELNVNALELDDSALYLCASSNALRDTGELFFGEGSRLTVL.

This clonotype occurred many times. The rearrangement uses TRBV7-2 and TRBJ1-1, with D unclear. The germline gives CDR1 SGHTA, CDR2 FQGNSA. The CDR3 has 13 amino acids. The ends were cut back, 6 bases at V and 6 bases at J, with 14 bases in the middle. Here the CDR3 DNA reads TGTGCCAGCAGGATTAGTGCCAGCGCTGAAGCTTTCTTT. This encodes CASRISASAEAFF.

This clonotype has ten or more counts. The chain combines TRBV5-8 with TRBJ2-7; D perhaps matches TRBD1 (6 bases). Germline V gene lookup returns CDR1 SGHTS and CDR2 YDEGEE. V lost 5 bases and J 3 bases, leaving 15 bases between the germline ends. The CDR3 sequence is 14 residues long. The CDR3 reads CASRRVGQRYEQYF. CDR3 nucleotide sequence: TGTGCCAGCAGAAGAGTCGGACAGCGCTACGAGCAGTACTTC.

This clonotype was picked up many times. The chain uses TRBV28 and TRBJ2-7; D may be TRBD1 (5 bases). This CDR3 region has 14 residues. With 6 bases removed from V and 6 bases from J, the gap between germline ends came to 18 bases. The germline gives CDR1 MDHEN, CDR2 SYDVKM. The CDR3 DNA reads as TGTGCCAGCAGAGAACCCCGCACAGGCGGCGAGCAGTACTTC. Encoded protein: CASREPRTGGEQYF.

This clonotype has ten or more counts. The chain carries TRBV20-1 and TRBJ2-1; tentative D call: TRBD2 (6 bases). Germline V gene data show CDR1 as DFQATT and CDR2 as SNEGSKA (reference sequence). The CDR3 has 15 residues. Trimming removed 5 bases at V and 8 bases at J, with 22 bases between. Here the CDR3 reads CSAQTAGLWKDEQFF. DNA for the CDR3: TGCAGTGCTCAGACGGCGGGACTCTGGAAAGATGAGCAGTTCTTC.

This clonotype was found a few times. The rearrangement joins TRBV20-1 to TRBJ1-5; D is unclear. The CDR3 spans 15 residues. V gave up 4 bases and J gave up 0 bases, with 13 bases separating them. Germline V CDR1 and CDR2: DFQATT, SNEGSKA (reference sequence). The CDR3 here is CSATYSLYSNQPQHF. As DNA, the CDR3 is TGCAGTGCTACCTACAGCCTCTATAGCAATCAGCCCCAGCATTTT.

This clonotype was recorded at least ten times. The chain has TRBV29-1 and TRBJ1-1; a possible D gene is TRBD1 (5 bases). The germline gives CDR1 SQVTM, CDR2 ANQGSEA. CDR3 length: 13 residues. Trimming removed 1 base at V and 2 bases at J, with 8 bases between. The CDR3 coding sequence is TGCAGCGTTGAAGGGCAGGGCAACACTGAAGCTTTCTTT. Translating gives CSVEGQGNTEAFF.

In its sample, this clonotype was seen many times. The chain combines TRBV18 with TRBJ1-1; the D is unclear. Germline CDR1 KGHSH, CDR2 LQKENI. The length of the CDR3 is 14 residues. Deletions cut 1 base from V and 4 bases from J, with 10 bases between. The CDR3 protein is CASSPQRAGTEAFF. In DNA form, the CDR3 reads TGTGCCAGCTCACCACAGAGGGCTGGCACTGAAGCTTTCTTT.

The chain carries TRBV20-1 and TRBJ2-5; TRBD2 matches 9 bases. The germline V gene has CDR1 DFQATT and CDR2 SNEGSKA (reference sequence). This CDR3 region has 14 residues. CDR3 sequence: CSVPGFAGGETQYF. CDR3 in DNA: TGCAGCGTCCCCGGTTTTGCGGGGGGGGAGACCCAGTACTTC.

This clonotype has more than one count but fewer than ten. V and J are TRBV20-1 and TRBJ1-1; 7 bases match TRBD1. The CDR3 totals 13 residues. The J segment lost 4 bases and the V segment lost 1 base, leaving 3 bases of the junction unmatched. CDR1 DFQATT and CDR2 SNEGSKA come from the germline V gene (reference sequence). The CDR3 reads CSARVYRGTEAFF. CDR3 coding DNA: TGCAGTGCTAGAGTCTACAGGGGCACTGAAGCTTTCTTT.